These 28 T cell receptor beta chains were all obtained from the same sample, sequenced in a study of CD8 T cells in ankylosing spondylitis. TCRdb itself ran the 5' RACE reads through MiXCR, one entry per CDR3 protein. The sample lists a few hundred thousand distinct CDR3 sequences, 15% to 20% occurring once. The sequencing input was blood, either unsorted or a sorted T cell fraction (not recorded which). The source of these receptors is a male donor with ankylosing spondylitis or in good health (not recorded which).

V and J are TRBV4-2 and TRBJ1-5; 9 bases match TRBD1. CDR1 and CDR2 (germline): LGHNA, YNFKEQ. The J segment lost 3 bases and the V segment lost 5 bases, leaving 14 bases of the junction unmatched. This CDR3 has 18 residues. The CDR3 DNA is TGTGCCAGCAGCGTTAAGGGACAGGGACTTGGTAACAATCAGCCCCAGCATTTT. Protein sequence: CASSVKGQGLGNNQPQHF.

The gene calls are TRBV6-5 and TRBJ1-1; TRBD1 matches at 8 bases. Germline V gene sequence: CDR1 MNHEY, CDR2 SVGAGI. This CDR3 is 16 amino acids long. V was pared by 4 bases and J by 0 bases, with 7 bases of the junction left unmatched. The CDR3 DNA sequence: TGTGCCAGCAGTTCACCGGACAGGGAGATGAACACTGAAGCTTTCTTT. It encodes CASSSPDREMNTEAFF.

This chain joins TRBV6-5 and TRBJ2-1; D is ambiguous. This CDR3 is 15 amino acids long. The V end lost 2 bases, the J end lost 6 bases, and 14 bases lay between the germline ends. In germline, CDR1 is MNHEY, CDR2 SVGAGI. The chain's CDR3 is CASSYPLALGNEQFF. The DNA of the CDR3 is TGTGCCAGCAGTTACCCATTAGCCCTGGGCAATGAGCAGTTCTTC.

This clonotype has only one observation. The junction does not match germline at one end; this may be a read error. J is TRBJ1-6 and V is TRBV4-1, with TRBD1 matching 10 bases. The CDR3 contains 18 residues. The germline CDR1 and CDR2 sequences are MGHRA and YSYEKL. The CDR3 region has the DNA TGCGCCAGCAGCCAATACGGGGACAGGGGATCCTATAATTCACCCCTACACTTT. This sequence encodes CASSQYGDRGSYNSPLHF.

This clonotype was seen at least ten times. CDR3 DNA sequence: TGCGCCAGCAGGGACTCCACAGATACGCAGTATTTT. Residues: CASRDSTDTQYF. This chain uses TRBV4-3 with TRBJ2-3; TRBD2 is a possible D gene (5 bases). The CDR3 sequence is 12 residues long. Looked up from germline, CDR1 is LGHNA and CDR2 is YSLEER. V lost 6 bases and J 2 bases, leaving 6 bases between the germline ends.

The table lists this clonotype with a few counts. The CDR3 nucleotides are TGTGCCAGCTCCTTTGAGGGAGGGCCTACCAATGAGCAGTTCTTC. Its protein product is CASSFEGGPTNEQFF. V is TRBV10-3 and J is TRBJ2-1; 7 bases align to TRBD2. V dropped 10 bases and J dropped 6; count of bases not matched to a gene: 15. Germline V gene data show CDR1 as ENHRY and CDR2 as SYGVKD. CDR3 length: 15 residues.

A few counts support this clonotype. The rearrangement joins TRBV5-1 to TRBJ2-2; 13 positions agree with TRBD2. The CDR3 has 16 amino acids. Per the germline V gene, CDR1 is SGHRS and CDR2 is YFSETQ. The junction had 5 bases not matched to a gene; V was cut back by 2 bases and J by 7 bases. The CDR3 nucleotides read TGCGCCAGCAGCTTCAGGACTAGCGGGAGACACGGGGAGCTGTTTTTT. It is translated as CASSFRTSGRHGELFF.

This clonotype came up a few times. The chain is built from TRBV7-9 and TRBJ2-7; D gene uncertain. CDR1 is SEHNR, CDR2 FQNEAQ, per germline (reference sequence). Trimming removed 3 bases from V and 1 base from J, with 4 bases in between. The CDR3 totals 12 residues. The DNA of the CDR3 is TGTGCCAGCAGCTTGCAGTCCTACGAGCAGTACTTC. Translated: CASSLQSYEQYF.

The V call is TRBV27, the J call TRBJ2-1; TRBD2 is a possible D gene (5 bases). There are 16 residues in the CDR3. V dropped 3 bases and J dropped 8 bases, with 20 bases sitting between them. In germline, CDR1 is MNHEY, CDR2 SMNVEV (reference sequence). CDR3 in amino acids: CASSFPGVARVDEQFF. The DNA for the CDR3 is TGTGCCAGCAGTTTCCCCGGGGTAGCGCGAGTCGATGAGCAGTTCTTC.

In DNA, the CDR3 is TGTGCCAGCAGCCAAGATGGGCTAACTTACTACAATGAGCAGTTCTTC. Protein: CASSQDGLTYYNEQFF. The chain carries TRBV3-1 and TRBJ2-1; the D is unclear. Germline-derived CDR1 and CDR2 are LGHDT and YNNKEL (reference sequence). V was cut by 0 bases and J by 3 bases, with 12 bases left in between. The CDR3 sequence is 16 residues long.

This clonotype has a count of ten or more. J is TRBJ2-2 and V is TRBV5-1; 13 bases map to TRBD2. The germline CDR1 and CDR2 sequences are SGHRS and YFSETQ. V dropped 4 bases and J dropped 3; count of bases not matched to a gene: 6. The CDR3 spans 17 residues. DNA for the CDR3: TGCGCCAGCAGCCCCGGACTAGCGGGAGAGGACACCGGGGAGCTGTTTTTT. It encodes CASSPGLAGEDTGELFF.

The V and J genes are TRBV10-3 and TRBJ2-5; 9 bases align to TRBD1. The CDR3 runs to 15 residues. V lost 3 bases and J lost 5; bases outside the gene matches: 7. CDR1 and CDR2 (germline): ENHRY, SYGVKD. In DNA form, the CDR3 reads TGTGCCATCAGTGACCGGGACAGGGTCCGCGAGACCCAGTACTTC. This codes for CAISDRDRVRETQYF.

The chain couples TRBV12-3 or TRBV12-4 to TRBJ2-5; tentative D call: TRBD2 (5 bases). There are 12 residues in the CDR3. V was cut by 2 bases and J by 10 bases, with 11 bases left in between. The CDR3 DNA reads TGTGCCAGCAGTTTAATACCAGAGGGCCAGTACTTC. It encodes CASSLIPEGQYF.

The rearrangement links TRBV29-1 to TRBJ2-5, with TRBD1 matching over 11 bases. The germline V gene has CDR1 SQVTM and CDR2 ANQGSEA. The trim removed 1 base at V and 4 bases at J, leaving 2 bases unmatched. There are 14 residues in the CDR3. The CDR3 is CSVEVGTGGETQYF. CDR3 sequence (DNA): TGCAGCGTTGAAGTGGGGACAGGGGGAGAGACCCAGTACTTC. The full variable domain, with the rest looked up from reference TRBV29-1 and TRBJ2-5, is SAVISQKPSRDICQRGTSLTIQCQVDSQVTMMFWYRQQPGQSLTLIATANQGSEATYESGFVIDKFPISRPNLTFSTLTVSNMSPEDSSIYLCSVEVGTGGETQYFGPGTRLLVL.

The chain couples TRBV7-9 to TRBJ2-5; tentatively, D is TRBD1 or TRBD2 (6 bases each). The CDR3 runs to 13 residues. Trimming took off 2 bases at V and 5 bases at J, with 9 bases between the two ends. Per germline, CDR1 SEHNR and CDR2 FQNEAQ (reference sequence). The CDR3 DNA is TGTGCCAGCAGCTTATACGGGGGCGAGACCCAGTACTTC. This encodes CASSLYGGETQYF.

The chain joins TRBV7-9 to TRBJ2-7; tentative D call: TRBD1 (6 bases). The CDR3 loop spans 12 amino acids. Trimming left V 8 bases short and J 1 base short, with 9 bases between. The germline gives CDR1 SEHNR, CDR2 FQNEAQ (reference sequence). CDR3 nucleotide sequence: TGTGCCAGCGCCCAGGGGTCCTACGAGCAGTACTTC. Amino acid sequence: CASAQGSYEQYF.

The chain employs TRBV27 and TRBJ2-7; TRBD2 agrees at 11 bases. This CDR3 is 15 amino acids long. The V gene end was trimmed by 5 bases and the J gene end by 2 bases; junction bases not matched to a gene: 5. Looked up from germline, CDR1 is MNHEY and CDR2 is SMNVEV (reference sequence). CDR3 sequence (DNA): TGTGCCAGCAGTCCTCTAGCGGGAGGAGCCTACGAGCAGTACTTC. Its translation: CASSPLAGGAYEQYF.

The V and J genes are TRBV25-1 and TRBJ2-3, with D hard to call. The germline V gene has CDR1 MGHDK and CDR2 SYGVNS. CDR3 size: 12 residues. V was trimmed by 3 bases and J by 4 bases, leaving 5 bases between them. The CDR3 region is CASSDLSDTQYF. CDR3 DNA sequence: TGTGCCAGCAGTGACCTATCAGATACGCAGTATTTT. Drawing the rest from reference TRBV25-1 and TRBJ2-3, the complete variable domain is EADIYQTPRYLVIGTGKKITLECSQTMGHDKMYWYQQDPGMELHLIHYSYGVNSTEKGDLSSESTVSRIRTEHFPLTLESARPSHTSQYLCASSDLSDTQYFGPGTRLTVL.

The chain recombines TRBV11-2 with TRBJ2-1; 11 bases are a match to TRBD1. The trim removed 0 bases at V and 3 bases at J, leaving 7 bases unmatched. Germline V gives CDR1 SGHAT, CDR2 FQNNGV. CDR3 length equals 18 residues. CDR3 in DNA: TGTGCCAGCAGCTTAGACGGGGACAGGGGGAGGATCTACAATGAGCAGTTCTTC. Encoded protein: CASSLDGDRGRIYNEQFF.

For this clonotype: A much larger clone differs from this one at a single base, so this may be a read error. Here the CDR3 DNA reads TGCGCCAGCAGCGAGGCTCCACAGGGAAGGAGCAATCAGCCCCAGCATTTT. Encoded protein: CASSEAPQGRSNQPQHF. The rearrangement joins TRBV4-1 to TRBJ1-5, with D possibly matching TRBD1 (6 bases). Germline V gene data show CDR1 as MGHRA and CDR2 as YSYEKL. Trimming pared 5 bases from V and 1 base from J, leaving 18 bases between. The CDR3 is 17 residues long.

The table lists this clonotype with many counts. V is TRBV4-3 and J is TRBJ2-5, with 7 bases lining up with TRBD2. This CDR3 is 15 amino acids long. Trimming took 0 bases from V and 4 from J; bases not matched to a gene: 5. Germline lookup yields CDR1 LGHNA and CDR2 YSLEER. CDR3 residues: CASSQDDAGAETQYF. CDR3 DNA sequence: TGCGCCAGCAGCCAAGATGATGCGGGAGCAGAGACCCAGTACTTC.

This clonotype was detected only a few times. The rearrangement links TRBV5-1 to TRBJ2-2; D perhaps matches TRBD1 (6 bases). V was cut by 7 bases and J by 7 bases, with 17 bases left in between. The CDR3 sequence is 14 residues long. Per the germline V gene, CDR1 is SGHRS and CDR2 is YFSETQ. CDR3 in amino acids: CASYPGRGIGELFF. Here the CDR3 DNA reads TGCGCCAGCTACCCAGGCAGGGGCATCGGGGAGCTGTTTTTT.

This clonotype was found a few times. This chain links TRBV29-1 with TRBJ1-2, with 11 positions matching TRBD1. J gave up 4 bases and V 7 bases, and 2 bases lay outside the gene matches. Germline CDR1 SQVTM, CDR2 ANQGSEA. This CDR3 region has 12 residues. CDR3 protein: CSAGQGAYGYTF. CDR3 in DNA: TGCAGCGCCGGACAGGGGGCCTATGGCTACACCTTC.

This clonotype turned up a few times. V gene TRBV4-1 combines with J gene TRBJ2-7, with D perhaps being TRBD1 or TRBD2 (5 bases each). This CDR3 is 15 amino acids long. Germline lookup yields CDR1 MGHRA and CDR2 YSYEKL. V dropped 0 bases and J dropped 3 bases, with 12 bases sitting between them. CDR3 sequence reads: CASSQDLGRVYEQYF. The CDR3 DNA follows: TGCGCCAGCAGCCAAGACCTGGGACGGGTCTACGAGCAGTACTTC.

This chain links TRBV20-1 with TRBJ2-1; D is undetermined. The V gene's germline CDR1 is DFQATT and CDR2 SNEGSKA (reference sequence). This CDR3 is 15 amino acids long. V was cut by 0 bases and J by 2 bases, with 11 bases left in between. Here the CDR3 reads CSARESIGPYNEQFF. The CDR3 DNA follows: TGCAGTGCTAGAGAATCGATTGGGCCCTACAATGAGCAGTTCTTC.

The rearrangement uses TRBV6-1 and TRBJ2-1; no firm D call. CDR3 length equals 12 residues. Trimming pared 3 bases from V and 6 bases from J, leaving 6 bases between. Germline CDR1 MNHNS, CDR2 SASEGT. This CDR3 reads CASSDRINEQFF. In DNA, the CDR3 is TGTGCCAGCAGTGACAGAATCAATGAGCAGTTCTTC.

The CDR3 spells CASSLGVSGQGMNTEAFF. CDR3 bases: TGCGCCAGCAGCTTGGGAGTTTCGGGACAGGGTATGAACACTGAAGCTTTCTTT. The J gene is TRBJ1-1, the V gene TRBV5-1; 9 nucleotides match TRBD1. The CDR3 has 18 amino acids. CDR1 is SGHRS, CDR2 YFSETQ, per germline. V shed 0 bases, J shed 0 bases, and the junction held 9 bases outside the gene matches.

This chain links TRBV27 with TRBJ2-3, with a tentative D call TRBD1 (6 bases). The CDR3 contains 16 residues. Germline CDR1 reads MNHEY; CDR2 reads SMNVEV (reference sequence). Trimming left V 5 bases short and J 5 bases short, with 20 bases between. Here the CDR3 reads CASSALGTLHIDTQYF. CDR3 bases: TGTGCCAGCAGTGCTCTAGGGACACTCCACATAGATACGCAGTATTTT.